This TCR beta chain was documented in a study of T cell repertoires in cytomegalovirus infection. Study results and limitations: The cumulative frequency of public TCR beta families distinguished individuals who carried CMV together with the relevant HLA. Dominating the ex vivo response were HLA-C-restricted CMV-specific TCR beta clonotypes.

A few counts support this clonotype. Antigen: not known. Each CDR3 protein gets one entry after TCRdb re-called the reads with MiXCR. The repertoire holds about 320,000 distinct CDR3 sequences, with 9.5% as singletons. This TCR derives from a human donor in good health (CMV status not recorded). Some clones in this sample may be carry-over from other donors' samples. Material for sequencing was PBMCs.

CDR3 residues: CASRPNPAEIAKNIQYF. CDR3 DNA: TGTGCCAGCAGACCGAACCCAGCGGAGATAGCCAAAAACATTCAGTACTTC. The rearrangement joins TRBV7-2 to TRBJ2-4; TRBD2 is a possible D gene (5 bases). V gave up 6 bases and J gave up 0 bases, with 18 bases separating them. The germline V gene has CDR1 SGHTA and CDR2 FQGNSA. The CDR3 has 17 amino acids.